These 7 T cell receptor beta chains share one sample of origin, sequenced in a study of T cell responses to AZD1222 COVID-19 vaccine. The method was immunoSEQ multiplex PCR; TCRdb's version includes in-frame clones alone and lacks a portion of them. The data contain around 120,000 clones, around 92% of them seen just once; the ten biggest clones take up around 0.96%. Here the sequenced sample was peripheral blood, taken on day 0 of AZD1222 vaccination. The receptors shown here come from an adult in good health.

The genes are TRBV10-3 and TRBJ1-5; tentative D call: TRBD1 (6 bases). Between the trimmed V and J ends, which lost 4 bases and 4 bases, there was a span of 11 bases. The CDR3 runs to 14 residues. Germline V CDR1 and CDR2: ENHRY, SYGVKD. The chain's CDR3 is CAISAPGANQPQHF. The DNA for the CDR3 is TGTGCCATCAGTGCCCCGGGGGCAAATCAGCCCCAGCATTTT.

The V and J genes are TRBV6-2 or TRBV6-3 and TRBJ1-2; D gene ambiguous. Germline loops: CDR1 MNHEY, CDR2 SVGEGT. The CDR3 is 13 amino acids. Deletions cut 2 bases from V and 2 bases from J, with 6 bases between. The CDR3 reads CASSYMVNYGYTF. CDR3 in DNA: TGTGCCAGCAGTTACATGGTAAACTATGGCTACACCTTC.

The rearrangement joins TRBV6-1 to TRBJ1-5; D not certain. V dropped 0 bases and J dropped 0 bases, with 9 bases sitting between them. This CDR3 is built from 16 residues. CDR1 is MNHNS, CDR2 SASEGT, per germline. The CDR3 coding sequence is TGTGCCAGCAGTGAAGCTGGACCATATAGCAATCAGCCCCAGCATTTT. It yields the protein CASSEAGPYSNQPQHF.

The chain employs TRBV5-4 and TRBJ2-3; D remains unclear. Germline CDR1 and CDR2: SGHNT and YYREEE (reference sequence). With 1 base removed from V and 3 bases from J, the gap between germline ends came to 18 bases. The CDR3 totals 17 residues. The CDR3 spells CASSLKMLTIGTDTQYF. CDR3 DNA: TGTGCCAGCAGCTTGAAGATGCTAACGATAGGGACAGATACGCAGTATTTT.

This clone showed up just a few times. The rearrangement joins TRBV5-1 to TRBJ2-1, with D possibly being TRBD2 (5 bases). Trimming cost V 0 bases and J 7 bases, with 11 bases left between them. This CDR3 is built from 14 residues. Germline V gene data show CDR1 as SGHRS and CDR2 as YFSETQ. CDR3 in amino acids: CASSLVGLDNEQFF. The DNA of the CDR3 is TGCGCCAGCAGCTTGGTTGGACTGGATAATGAGCAGTTCTTC. Full variable domain (outside the CDR3, taken from reference TRBV5-1 and TRBJ2-1): KAGVTQTPRYLIKTRGQQVTLSCSPISGHRSVSWYQQTPGQGLQFLFEYFSETQRNKGNFPGRFSGRQFSNSRSEMNVSTLELGDSALYLCASSLVGLDNEQFFGPGTRLTVL.

This rearrangement joins TRBV6-5 to TRBJ1-2; weak D call: TRBD1 (6 bases). Trimming took off 0 bases at V and 3 bases at J, with 14 bases between the two ends. Germline V gene data show CDR1 as MNHEY and CDR2 as SVGAGI. The CDR3 totals 16 residues. The CDR3 DNA reads as TGTGCCAGCAGTTACTCGTTACAGGGCCAGCACTATGGCTACACCTTC. Translation: CASSYSLQGQHYGYTF.

The genes are TRBV4-1 and TRBJ1-5, with D tentatively TRBD1 (6 bases). In germline, CDR1 is MGHRA, CDR2 YSYEKL. The CDR3 loop spans 16 amino acids. With 3 bases removed from V and 1 base from J, the gap between germline ends came to 13 bases. DNA of the CDR3: TGCGCCAGCAGCCAGGAACAGGGAGCGAGCAATCAGCCCCAGCATTTT. This encodes CASSQEQGASNQPQHF.